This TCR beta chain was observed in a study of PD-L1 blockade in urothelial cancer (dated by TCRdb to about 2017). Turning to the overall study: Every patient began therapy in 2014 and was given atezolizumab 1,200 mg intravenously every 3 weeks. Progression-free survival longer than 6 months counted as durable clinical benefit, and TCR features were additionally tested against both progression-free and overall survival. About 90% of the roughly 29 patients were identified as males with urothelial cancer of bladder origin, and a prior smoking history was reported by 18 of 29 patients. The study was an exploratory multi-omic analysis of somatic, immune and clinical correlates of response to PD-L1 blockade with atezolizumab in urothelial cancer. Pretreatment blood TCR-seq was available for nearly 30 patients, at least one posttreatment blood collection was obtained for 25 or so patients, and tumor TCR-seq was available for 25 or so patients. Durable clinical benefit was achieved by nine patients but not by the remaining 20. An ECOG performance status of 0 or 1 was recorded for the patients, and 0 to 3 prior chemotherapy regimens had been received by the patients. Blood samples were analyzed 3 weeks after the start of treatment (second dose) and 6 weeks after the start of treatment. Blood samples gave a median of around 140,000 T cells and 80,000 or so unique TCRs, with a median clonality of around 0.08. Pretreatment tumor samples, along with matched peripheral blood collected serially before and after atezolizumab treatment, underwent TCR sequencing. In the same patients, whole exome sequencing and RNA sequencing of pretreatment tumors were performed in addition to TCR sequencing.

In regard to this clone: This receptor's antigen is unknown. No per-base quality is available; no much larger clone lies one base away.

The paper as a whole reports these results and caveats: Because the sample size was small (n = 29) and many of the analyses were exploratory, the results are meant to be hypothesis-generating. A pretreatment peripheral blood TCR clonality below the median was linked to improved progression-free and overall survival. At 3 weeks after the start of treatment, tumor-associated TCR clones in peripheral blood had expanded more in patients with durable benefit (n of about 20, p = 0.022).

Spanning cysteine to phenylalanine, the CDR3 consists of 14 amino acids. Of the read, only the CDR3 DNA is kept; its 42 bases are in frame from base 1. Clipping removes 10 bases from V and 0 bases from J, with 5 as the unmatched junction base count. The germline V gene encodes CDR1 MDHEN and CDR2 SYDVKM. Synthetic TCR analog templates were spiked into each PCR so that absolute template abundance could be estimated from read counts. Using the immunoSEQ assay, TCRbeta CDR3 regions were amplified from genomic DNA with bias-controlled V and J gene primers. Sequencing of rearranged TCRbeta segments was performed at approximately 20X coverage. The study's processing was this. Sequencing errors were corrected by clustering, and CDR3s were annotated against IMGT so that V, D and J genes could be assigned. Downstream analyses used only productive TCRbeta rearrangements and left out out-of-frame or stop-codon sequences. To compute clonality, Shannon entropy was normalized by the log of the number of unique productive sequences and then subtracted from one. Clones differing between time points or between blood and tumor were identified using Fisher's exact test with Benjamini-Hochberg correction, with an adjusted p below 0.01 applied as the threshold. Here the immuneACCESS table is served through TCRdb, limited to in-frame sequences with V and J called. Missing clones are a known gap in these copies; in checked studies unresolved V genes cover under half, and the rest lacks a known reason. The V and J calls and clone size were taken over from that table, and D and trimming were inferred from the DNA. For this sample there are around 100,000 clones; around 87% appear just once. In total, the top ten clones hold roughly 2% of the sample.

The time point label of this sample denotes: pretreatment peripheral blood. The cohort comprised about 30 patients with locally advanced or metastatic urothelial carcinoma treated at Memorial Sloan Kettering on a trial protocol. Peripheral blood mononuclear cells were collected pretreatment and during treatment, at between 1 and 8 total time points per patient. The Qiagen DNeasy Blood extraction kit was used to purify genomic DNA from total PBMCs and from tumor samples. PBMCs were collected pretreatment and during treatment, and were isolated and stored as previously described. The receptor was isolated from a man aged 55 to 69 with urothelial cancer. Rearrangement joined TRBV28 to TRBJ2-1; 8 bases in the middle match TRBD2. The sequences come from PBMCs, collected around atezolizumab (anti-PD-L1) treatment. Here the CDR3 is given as CATVAGSSYNEQFF. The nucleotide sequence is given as TGTGCCACCGTAGCGGGGAGCTCCTACAATGAGCAGTTCTTC.